This T cell receptor beta chain was identified in a study of blood T cell repertoires in COVID-19. Study details: COVID-19 samples collected from the United States, Italy and Spain covered acute and convalescent phases. Sources were T cells, B-cell-depleted T cells, or PBMCs; the material itself was cDNA or gDNA.

Per the original data handling: Estimation of nucleated cell counts was performed using reference gene primer amplification. Only in-frame clones appear in the TCRdb table, and some are missing; sequencing was by immunoSEQ multiplex PCR. The DNA was the basis for D and trimming; V, J and clone size are from that table. The sample shows 200,000 or so clones, under 85% of them seen only once. The V gene end was trimmed by 7 bases and the J gene end by 2 bases; junction bases not matched to a gene: 7. Germline CDR1 and CDR2: MNHEY and SVGAGI. The CDR3 is 14 residues long. Sequenced input: peripheral blood. The chain couples TRBV6-5 to TRBJ2-5, with TRBD1 identical over 7 bases. The TCR comes from a man aged 55 to 70 with active or convalescent COVID-19. CDR3: CASTRTGIQETQYF. In nucleotides, the CDR3 is TGTGCCAGCACCCGGACAGGAATTCAAGAGACCCAGTACTTC.